This TCR beta chain was retrieved from a study of glioma-infiltrating T cells after dendritic cell vaccination. Germline values: CDR1 MNHNS, CDR2 SASEGT. This CDR3 has 14 residues. V shed 7 bases and J shed 2 bases, with 11 bases lying between them. General observations from the study: Patients with more pretreatment TILs had longer time to progression and survival.

Turning to this clone: The antigen remains undetermined.

Measured with immunoSEQ multiplex PCR; TCRdb has only the in-frame clones, and not every one. Found here are 50,000 to 80,000 clones, around four fifths of them singletons; the top ten hold over 8.5%. The TCR comes from a human donor with glioblastoma. The V and J genes are TRBV6-1 and TRBJ2-2; D is undetermined. The source material was blood, sampled before dendritic cell vaccination. The CDR3 nucleotides read TGTGCCAGCAACAGAGATCGAAACACCGGGGAGCTGTTTTTT. It specifies CASNRDRNTGELFF.